This entry lists 7 T cell receptor beta chains sequenced from one sample in a study of T cells in localized non-small cell lung cancer. The repertoire was sequenced with immunoSEQ multiplex PCR; TCRdb's copy has only in-frame clones and lacks some. The sample consists of about 74,000 clones, around 84% of them appearing once. This sample comprised peripheral blood, obtained before any cancer treatment. These receptors all come from an older female donor with stage I lung adenocarcinoma.

The chain links TRBV6-5 to TRBJ1-1; D gene ambiguous. Germline V CDR1 and CDR2: MNHEY, SVGAGI. Trimming shortened V by 7 bases and J by 4 bases, and 16 bases separated the two germline ends. This CDR3 has 14 residues. The chain's CDR3 is CASIQPGLGTEAFF. The CDR3 region has the DNA TGTGCCAGCATTCAACCAGGTTTGGGCACTGAAGCTTTCTTT.

The chain links TRBV6-6 to TRBJ1-3, with D uncertain. Trimming removed 0 bases at V and 0 bases at J, with 9 bases between. The CDR3 contains 16 residues. From germline, CDR1 is MNHNY and CDR2 SVGAGI (reference sequence). The CDR3 loop reads CASSYSVGSSGNTIYF. The DNA for the CDR3 is TGTGCCAGCAGTTACTCGGTGGGCAGCTCTGGAAACACCATATATTTT.

This chain uses TRBV5-1 with TRBJ2-1; TRBD2 agrees at 12 bases. CDR3 size: 16 residues. V trimming: 3 bases; J trimming: 0 bases; junction bases outside the gene matches: 1. Germline values: CDR1 SGHRS, CDR2 YFSETQ. This CDR3 reads CASSWGLAGSYNEQFF. CDR3 coding DNA: TGCGCCAGCAGCTGGGGACTAGCGGGCTCCTACAATGAGCAGTTCTTC.

The chain is built from TRBV7-6 and TRBJ2-6; 7 bases are a match to TRBD1. CDR3 length: 15 amino acids. V was clipped by 5 bases and J by 2 bases; unmatched bases: 3. Germline CDR1 reads SGHVS; CDR2 reads FNYEAQ. The CDR3 is CASSMGQPGANVLTF. The CDR3 coding sequence is TGTGCCAGCAGCATGGGACAGCCTGGGGCCAACGTCCTGACTTTC. The complete variable domain, with remaining parts taken from reference TRBV7-6 and TRBJ2-6, reads GAGVSQSPRYKVTKRGQDVALRCDPISGHVSLYWYRQALGQGPEFLTYFNYEAQQDKSGLPNDRFSAERPEGSISTLTIQRTEQRDSAMYRCASSMGQPGANVLTFGAGSRLTVL.

Comment on this clone: An end of the junction does not agree with germline; a read error may underlie this. This chain links TRBV7-7 with TRBJ2-3, with 7 nucleotides matching TRBD2. Per germline, CDR1 SSHAT and CDR2 FNYEAQ (reference sequence). CDR3 length: 13 residues. The CDR3 spells CASSLAGADTQYF. The DNA of the CDR3 is TGTGCTAGCAGCCTCGCGGGGGCAGATACGCAGTATTTT.

V is TRBV6-1 and J is TRBJ1-6; weak D call: TRBD1 (5 bases). Per germline, CDR1 MNHNS and CDR2 SASEGT. This CDR3 has 17 residues. V was cut by 0 bases and J by 7 bases, with 16 bases left in between. CDR3 amino acids: CASSEALPGRTNSPLHF. The DNA for the CDR3 is TGTGCCAGCAGTGAAGCGCTTCCGGGCCGGACAAATTCACCCCTCCACTTT.

J is TRBJ1-1 and V is TRBV7-9; the match to TRBD1 covers 7 bases. Germline-derived CDR1 and CDR2 are SEHNR and FQNEAQ (reference sequence). After removal of 5 bases from V and 4 bases from J, the junction contained 4 bases not matched to a gene. This CDR3 has 13 residues. The CDR3 reads CASSRDRGTEAFF. The DNA of the CDR3 is TGTGCCAGCAGCCGGGACAGAGGCACTGAAGCTTTCTTT.